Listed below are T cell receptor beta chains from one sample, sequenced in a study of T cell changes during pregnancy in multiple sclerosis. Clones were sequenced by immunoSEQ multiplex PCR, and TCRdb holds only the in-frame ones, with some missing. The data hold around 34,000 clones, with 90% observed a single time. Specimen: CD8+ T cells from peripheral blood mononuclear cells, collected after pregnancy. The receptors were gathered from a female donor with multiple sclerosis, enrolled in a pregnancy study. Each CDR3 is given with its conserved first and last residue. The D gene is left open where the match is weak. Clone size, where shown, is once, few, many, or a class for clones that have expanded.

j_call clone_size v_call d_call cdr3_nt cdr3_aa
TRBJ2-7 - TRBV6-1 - TGTGCCAGCAGTGAACAACCAGCGGCCACTCGCGAGCAGTACTTC CASSEQPAATREQYF
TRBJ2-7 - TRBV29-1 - TGCAGCGTTGAAGGAGGATCTATCTACGAGCAGTACTTC CSVEGGSIYEQYF
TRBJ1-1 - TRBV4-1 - TGCGCCAGCAGCCATGCTACTCGGAACACTGAAGCTTTCTTT CASSHATRNTEAFF
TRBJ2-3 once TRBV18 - TGTGCCAGCTCACCGCCCGGGGTAATGACAGATACGCAGTATTTT CASSPPGVMTDTQYF
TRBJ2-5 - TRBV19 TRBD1 TGTGCCAGTAGTTACAGGGGTCCGTACCAAGAGACCCAGTACTTC CASSYRGPYQETQYF
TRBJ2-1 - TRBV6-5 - TGTGCCAGCAGTTACTCGAGGGAGGCGAATGAGCAGTTCTTC CASSYSREANEQFF
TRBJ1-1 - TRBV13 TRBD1 TGTGCCAGCAGCTTAGGCACCCCGGGACAGGGGGAGAGGACTGAAGCTTTCTTT CASSLGTPGQGERTEAFF
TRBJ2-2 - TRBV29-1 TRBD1 TGCAGCGTTGAAGACCCTGCCAGGGGGCTTGTCGGGGAGCTGTTTTTT CSVEDPARGLVGELFF
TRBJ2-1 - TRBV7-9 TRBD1 TGTGCCAGCAGCTCCGGGACAGGGAACTCCTACAATGAGCAGTTCTTC CASSSGTGNSYNEQFF
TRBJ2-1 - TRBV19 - TGTGCCAGTAGTAGCGGGGACAATGAGCAGTTCTTC CASSSGDNEQFF
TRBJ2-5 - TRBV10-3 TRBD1 TGTGCCATCAGTGGGGACAGGGTGATAGAGACCCAGTACTTC CAISGDRVIETQYF
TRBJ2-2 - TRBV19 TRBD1 TGTGCCAGTAGTAGGGGGACAGGACTGGCCGGGGAGCTGTTTTTT CASSRGTGLAGELFF
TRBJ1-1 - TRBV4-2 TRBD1 TGTGCCAGCAGCCAAGATATCGGGACAGGGGGATCGGAAGCTTTCTTT CASSQDIGTGGSEAFF
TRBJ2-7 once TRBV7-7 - TGTGCCAGCAGCTTAAGGGAGGGGGGGGTTGGTGTGGAGCAGTACTTC CASSLREGGVGVEQYF
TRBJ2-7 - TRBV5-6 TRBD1 TGTGCCAGCAGCGACGGGACAGATTCCTACGAGCAGTACTTC CASSDGTDSYEQYF
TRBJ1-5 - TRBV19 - TGTGCCAGTAGTCTGCGTCGGTGGCAGGGAAGTTGGCAGCCCCAGCATTTT CASSLRRWQGSWQPQHF
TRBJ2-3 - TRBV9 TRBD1 TGTGCCAGCAGCGTGGGGACAGGGGAGTTGACAGATACGCAGTATTTT CASSVGTGELTDTQYF
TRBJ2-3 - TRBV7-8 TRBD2 TGTGCCAGCAGCCCTCTGCTAGCGGGGTCAACAGATACGCAGTATTTT CASSPLLAGSTDTQYF
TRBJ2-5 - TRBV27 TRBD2 TGTGCCAGCAGTTACCGCGGGGAGGGGCGCGGGGGAGAGACCCAGTACTTC CASSYRGEGRGGETQYF
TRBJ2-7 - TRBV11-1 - TGTGCCAGCAGCTCTTTCGAAGGGGGCTACGAGCAGTACTTC CASSSFEGGYEQYF
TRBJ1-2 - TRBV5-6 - TGTGCCAGCTCTCCCGGGGGGGTTGGCTACACCTTC CASSPGGVGYTF
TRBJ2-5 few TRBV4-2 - TGTGCCAGCAGCCAAGATAGGCGGGGCGCCCTCCAAGAGACCCAGTACTTC CASSQDRRGALQETQYF
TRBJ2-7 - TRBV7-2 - TGTGCCAGCAGCCCGAGAGGCGGGGCGGTACTAGGCGAGCAGTACTTC CASSPRGGAVLGEQYF
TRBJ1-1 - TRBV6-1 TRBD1 TGTGCCAGCAGCCCGGACAGGGGAGAGGGGGCTTTCTTT CASSPDRGEGAFF
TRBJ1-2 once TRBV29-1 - TGCAGCGTTTCTCTCGTGCCAGGGGAAACCTATGGCTACACCTTC CSVSLVPGETYGYTF
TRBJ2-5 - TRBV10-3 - TGTGCCATCAGTGAGTCGCAGGGAGAGACCCAGTACTTC CAISESQGETQYF
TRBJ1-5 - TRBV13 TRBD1 TGTGCCAGCAGCATGACAGGGGGCAATCAGCCCCAGCATTTT CASSMTGGNQPQHF
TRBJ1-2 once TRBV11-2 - TGTGCCAGCAGCTTAGCCCCAGCTAACTATGGCTACACCTTC CASSLAPANYGYTF
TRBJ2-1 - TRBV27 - TGTGCCAGCAGATTGGACACCGCCAATGAGCAGTTCTTC CASRLDTANEQFF
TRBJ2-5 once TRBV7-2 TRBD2 TGTGCCAGCAGCTTAGCGGGGGGGGTACAAGAGACCCAGTACTTC CASSLAGGVQETQYF
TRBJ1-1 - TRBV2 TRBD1 TGTGCCAGCAGTGAAGTGGACAGGGATAGAGCTTTCTTT CASSEVDRDRAFF
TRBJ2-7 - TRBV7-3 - TGTGCCAGCAGCTGGGACTCCAGTAGCGAGCAGTACTTC CASSWDSSSEQYF
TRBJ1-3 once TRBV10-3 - TGTGCCCCCAGACAGGAGGTCCTCTCTGGAAACACCATATATTTT CAPRQEVLSGNTIYF
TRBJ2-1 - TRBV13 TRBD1 TGTGCCAGCAGCTCGGGACAGGGGAAGAAAGAGTTCTTC CASSSGQGKKEFF
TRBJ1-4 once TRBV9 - TGTGCCAGCAGCCCCGACAGATATAATGAAAAACTGTTTTTT CASSPDRYNEKLFF
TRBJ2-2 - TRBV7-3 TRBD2 TGTGCCAGCAGCTTAGTTTCGGAGATAGCGGGGGTTGCCGGGGAGCTGTTTTTT CASSLVSEIAGVAGELFF
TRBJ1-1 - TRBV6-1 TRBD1 TGTGCCAGCGACAGGGCTGGTGAAACTGAAGCTTTCTTT CASDRAGETEAFF
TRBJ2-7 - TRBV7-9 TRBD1 TGTGCCAGCAGCTTAAGGTGGCAGGGGGCCGGCGAGCAGTACTTC CASSLRWQGAGEQYF
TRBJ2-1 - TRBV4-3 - TGCGCCAGCAGCCAAGATCAGGGGACCTACAATGAGCAGTTCTTC CASSQDQGTYNEQFF
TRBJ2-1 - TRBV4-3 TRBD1 TGCGCCAGCAGCCTAGAGGGACAGGGGTCCTACAATGAGCAGTTCTTC CASSLEGQGSYNEQFF
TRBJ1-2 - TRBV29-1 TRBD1 TGCAGCGTGGTACACAGGGGTGGCTACACCTTC CSVVHRGGYTF
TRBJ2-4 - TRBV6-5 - TGTGCCAGCAGCCCCGCTACAGCCAAAAACATTCAGTACTTC CASSPATAKNIQYF
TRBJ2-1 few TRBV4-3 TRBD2 TGCGCCAGCAGCCAAGATCCGGGCGGGGGGGGGAATGAGCAGTTCTTC CASSQDPGGGGNEQFF